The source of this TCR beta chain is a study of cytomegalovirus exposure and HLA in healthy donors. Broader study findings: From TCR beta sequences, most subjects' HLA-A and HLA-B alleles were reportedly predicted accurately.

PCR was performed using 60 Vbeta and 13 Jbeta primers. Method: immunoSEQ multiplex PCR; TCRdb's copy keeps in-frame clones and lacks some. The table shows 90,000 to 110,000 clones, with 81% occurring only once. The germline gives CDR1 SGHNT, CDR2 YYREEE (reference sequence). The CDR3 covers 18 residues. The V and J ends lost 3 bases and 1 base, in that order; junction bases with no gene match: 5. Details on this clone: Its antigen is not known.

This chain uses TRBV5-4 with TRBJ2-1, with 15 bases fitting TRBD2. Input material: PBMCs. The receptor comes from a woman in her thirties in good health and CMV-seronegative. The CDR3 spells CASSSRGTSGRSYNEQFF. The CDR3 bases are TGTGCCAGCAGCTCCCGGGGGACTAGCGGGAGGTCCTACAATGAGCAGTTCTTC.